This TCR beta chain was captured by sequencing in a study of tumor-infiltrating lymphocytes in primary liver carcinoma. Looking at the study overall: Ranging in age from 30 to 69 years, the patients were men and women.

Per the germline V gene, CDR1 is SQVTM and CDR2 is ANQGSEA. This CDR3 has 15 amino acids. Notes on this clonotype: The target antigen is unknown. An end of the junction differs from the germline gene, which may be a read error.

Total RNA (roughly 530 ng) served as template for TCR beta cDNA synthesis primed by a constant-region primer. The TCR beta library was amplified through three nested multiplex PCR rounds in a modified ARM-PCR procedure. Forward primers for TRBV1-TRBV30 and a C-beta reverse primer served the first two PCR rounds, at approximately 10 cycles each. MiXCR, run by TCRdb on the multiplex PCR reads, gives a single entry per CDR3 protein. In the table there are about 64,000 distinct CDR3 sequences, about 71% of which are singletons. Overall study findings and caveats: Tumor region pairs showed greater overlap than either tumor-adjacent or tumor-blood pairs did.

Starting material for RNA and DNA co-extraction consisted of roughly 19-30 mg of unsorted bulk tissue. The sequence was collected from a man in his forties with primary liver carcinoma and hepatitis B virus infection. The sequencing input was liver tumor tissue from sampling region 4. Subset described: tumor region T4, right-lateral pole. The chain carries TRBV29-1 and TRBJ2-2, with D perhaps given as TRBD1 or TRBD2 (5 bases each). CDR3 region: CSIEGVTGFTGELFF. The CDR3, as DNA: TGCAGCATTGAAGGGGTAACAGGTTTCACCGGGGAGTTGTTTTTT.